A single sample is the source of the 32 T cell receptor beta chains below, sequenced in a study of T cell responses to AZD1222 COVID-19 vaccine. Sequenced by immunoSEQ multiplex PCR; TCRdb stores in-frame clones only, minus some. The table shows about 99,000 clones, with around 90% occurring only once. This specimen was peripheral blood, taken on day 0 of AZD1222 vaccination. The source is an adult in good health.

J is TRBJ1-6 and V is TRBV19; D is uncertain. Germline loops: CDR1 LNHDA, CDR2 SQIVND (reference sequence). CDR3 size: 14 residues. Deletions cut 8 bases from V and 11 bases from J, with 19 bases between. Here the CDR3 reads CASQNVAAGTPLHF. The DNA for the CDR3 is TGTGCCAGTCAAAACGTGGCCGCCGGGACACCCCTCCACTTT.

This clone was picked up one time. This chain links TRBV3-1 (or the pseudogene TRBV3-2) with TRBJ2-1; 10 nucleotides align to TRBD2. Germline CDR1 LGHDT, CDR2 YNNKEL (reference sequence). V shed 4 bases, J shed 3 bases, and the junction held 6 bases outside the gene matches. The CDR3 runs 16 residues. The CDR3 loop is CASSLIAGGHYNEQFF. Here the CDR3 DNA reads TGTGCCAGCAGCCTCATAGCGGGAGGACACTACAATGAGCAGTTCTTC.

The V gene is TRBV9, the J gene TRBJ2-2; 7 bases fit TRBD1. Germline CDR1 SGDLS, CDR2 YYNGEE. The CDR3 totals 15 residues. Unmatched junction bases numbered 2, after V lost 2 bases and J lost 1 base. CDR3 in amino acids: CASSVDRVNTGELFF. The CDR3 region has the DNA TGTGCCAGCAGCGTCGACAGGGTGAACACCGGGGAGCTGTTTTTT.

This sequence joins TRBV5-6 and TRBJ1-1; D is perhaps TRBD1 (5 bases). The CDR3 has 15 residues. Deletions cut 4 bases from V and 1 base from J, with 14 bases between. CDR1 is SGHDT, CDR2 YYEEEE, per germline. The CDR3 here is CASSRPGVSNTEAFF. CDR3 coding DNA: TGTGCCAGCAGCCGACCGGGGGTTTCGAACACTGAAGCTTTCTTT.

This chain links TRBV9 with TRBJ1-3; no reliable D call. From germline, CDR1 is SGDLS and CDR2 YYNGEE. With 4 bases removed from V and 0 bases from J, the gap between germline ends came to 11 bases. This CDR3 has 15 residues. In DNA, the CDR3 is TGTGCCAGCAGCCCAGCGGCCAGCTCTGGAAACACCATATATTTT. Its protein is CASSPAASSGNTIYF.

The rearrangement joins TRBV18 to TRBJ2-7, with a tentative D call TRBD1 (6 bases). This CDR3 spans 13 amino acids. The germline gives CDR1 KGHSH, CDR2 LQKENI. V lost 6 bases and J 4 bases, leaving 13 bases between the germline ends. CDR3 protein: CASSDRISYEQYV. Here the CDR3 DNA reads TGTGCCAGCTCTGACAGGATTTCGTACGAGCAGTACGTC.

The CDR3 DNA is TGTGCCACCCCTCCTATGGGGCAGGGGAATGGTACAGATACGCAGTATTTT. This codes for CATPPMGQGNGTDTQYF. The chain uses TRBV19 and TRBJ2-3; weak D call: TRBD1 (6 bases). CDR1 and CDR2 from the germline V gene are LNHDA and SQIVND (reference sequence). V lost 10 bases to trimming and J lost 3 bases, with 26 bases between them. The CDR3 extends over 17 amino acids.

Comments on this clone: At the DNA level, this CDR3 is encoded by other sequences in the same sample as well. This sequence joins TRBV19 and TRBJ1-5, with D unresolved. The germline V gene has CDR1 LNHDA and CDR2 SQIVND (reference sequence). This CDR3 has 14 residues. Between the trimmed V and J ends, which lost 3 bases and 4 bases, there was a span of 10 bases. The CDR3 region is CASSISGENQPQHF. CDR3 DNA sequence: TGTGCCAGTAGTATTTCCGGGGAAAATCAGCCCCAGCATTTT.

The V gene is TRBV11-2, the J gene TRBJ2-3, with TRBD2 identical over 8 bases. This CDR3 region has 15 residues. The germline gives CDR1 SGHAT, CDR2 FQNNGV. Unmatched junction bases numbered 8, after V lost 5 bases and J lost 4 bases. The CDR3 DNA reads TGTGCCAGCAGCACCTGGACTAGCTATGCAGATACGCAGTATTTT. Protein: CASSTWTSYADTQYF. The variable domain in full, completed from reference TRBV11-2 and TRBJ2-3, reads EAGVAQSPRYKIIEKRQSVAFWCNPISGHATLYWYQQILGQGPKLLIQFQNNGVVDDSQLPKDRFSAERLKGVDSTLKIQPAKLEDSAVYLCASSTWTSYADTQYFGPGTRLTVL.

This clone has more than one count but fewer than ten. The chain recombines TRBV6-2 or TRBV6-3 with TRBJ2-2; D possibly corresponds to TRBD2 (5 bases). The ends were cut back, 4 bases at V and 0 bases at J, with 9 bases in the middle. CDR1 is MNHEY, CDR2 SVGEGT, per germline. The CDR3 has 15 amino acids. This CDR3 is CASSFSDPNTGELFF. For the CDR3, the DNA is TGTGCCAGCAGTTTTAGCGACCCGAACACCGGGGAGCTGTTTTTT.

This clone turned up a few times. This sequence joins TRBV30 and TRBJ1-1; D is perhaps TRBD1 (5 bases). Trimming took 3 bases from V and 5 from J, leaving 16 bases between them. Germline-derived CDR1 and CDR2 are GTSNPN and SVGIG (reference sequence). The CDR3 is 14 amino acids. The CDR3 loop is CAWRSGGGWTEAFF. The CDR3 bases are TGTGCCTGGAGGTCCGGTGGGGGGTGGACTGAAGCTTTCTTT.

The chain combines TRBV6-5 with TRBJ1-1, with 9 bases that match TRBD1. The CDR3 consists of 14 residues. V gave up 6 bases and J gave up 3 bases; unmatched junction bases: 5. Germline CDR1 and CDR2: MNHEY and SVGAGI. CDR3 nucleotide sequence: TGTGCCAGCAGGGACAGGGGTTTTGACACTGAAGCTTTCTTT. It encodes CASRDRGFDTEAFF.

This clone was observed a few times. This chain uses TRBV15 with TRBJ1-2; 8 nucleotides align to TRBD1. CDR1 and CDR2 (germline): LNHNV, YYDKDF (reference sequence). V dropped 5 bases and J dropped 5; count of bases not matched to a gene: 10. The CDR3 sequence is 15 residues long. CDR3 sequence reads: CATSWGAGGGYGYTF. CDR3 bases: TGTGCCACCAGCTGGGGCGCAGGGGGCGGTTATGGCTACACCTTC.

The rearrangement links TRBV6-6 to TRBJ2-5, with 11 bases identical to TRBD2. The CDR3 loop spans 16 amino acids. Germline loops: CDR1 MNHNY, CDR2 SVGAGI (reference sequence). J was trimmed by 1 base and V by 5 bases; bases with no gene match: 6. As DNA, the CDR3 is TGTGCCAGCAGTCACGGGACTAGCGGCTTCCAAGAGACCCAGTACTTC. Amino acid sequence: CASSHGTSGFQETQYF.

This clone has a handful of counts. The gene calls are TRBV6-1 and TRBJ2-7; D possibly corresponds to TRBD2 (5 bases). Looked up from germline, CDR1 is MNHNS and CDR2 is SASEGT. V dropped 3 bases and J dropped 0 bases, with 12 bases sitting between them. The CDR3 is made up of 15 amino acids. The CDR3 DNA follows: TGTGCCAGCAGTGAGAGGGCCGGAAGCTCCTACGAGCAGTACTTC. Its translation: CASSERAGSSYEQYF.

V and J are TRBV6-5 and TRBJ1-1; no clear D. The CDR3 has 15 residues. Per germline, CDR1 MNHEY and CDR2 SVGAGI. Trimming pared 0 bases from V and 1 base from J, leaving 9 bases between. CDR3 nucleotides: TGTGCCAGCAGTTACTCGACGGGTAAGAACACTGAAGCTTTCTTT. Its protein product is CASSYSTGKNTEAFF.

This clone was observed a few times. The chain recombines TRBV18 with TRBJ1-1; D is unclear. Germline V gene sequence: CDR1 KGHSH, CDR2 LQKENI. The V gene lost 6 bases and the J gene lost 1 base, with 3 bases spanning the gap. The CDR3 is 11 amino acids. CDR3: CASSPNTEAFF. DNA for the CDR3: TGTGCCAGCTCCCCGAACACTGAAGCTTTCTTT.

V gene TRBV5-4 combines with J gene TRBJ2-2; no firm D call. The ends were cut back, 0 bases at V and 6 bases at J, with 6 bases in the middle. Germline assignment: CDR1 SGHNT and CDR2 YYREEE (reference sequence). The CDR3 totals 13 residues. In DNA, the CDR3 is TGTGCCAGCAGCTTGGTAGGGTCCGGGGAGCTGTTTTTT. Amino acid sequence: CASSLVGSGELFF.

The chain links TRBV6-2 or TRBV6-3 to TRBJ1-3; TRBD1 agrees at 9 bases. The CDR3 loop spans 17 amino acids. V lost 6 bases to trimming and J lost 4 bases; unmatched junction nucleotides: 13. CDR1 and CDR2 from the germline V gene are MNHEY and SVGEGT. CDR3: CASSTRPGTGSGNTIYF. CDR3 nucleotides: TGTGCCAGCAGCACCCGACCCGGGACAGGGTCCGGAAACACCATATATTTT.

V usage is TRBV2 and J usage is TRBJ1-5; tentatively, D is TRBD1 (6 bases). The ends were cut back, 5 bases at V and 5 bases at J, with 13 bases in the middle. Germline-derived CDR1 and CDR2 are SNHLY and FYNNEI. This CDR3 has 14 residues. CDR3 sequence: CASSLQQGDQPQHF. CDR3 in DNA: TGTGCCAGCAGTCTACAACAGGGTGATCAGCCCCAGCATTTT.

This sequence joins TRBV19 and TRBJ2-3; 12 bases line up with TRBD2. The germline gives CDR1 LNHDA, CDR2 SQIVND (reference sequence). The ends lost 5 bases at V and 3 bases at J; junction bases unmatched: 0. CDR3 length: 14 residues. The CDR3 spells CASSGTSGTDTQYF. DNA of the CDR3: TGTGCCAGTAGTGGGACTAGCGGGACAGATACGCAGTATTTT.

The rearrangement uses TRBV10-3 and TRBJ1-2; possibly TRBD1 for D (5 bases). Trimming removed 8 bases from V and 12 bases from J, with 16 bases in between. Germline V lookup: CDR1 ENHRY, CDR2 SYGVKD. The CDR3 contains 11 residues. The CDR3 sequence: CAIGSGGVNTF. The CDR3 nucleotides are TGTGCCATCGGCTCGGGGGGGGTTAACACCTTC.

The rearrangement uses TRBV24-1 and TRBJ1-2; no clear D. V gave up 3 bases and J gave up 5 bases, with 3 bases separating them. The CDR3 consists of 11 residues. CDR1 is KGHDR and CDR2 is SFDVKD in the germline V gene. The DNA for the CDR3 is TGTGCCACCAGTGATCTATATGGCTACACCTTC. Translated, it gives CATSDLYGYTF.

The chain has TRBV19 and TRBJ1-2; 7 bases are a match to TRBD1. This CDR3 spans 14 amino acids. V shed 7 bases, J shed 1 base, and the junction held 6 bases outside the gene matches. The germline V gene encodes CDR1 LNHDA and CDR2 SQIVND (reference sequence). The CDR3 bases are TGTGCCAGTACCGAGGGACAGTTTAACTATGGCTACACCTTC. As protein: CASTEGQFNYGYTF.

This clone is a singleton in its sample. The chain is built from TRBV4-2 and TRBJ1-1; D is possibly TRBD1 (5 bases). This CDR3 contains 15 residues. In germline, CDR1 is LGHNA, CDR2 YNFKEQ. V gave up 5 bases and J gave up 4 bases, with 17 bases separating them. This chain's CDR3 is CASSVRQTGTTEAFF. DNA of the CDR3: TGTGCCAGCAGCGTTAGGCAGACCGGGACCACTGAAGCTTTCTTT.

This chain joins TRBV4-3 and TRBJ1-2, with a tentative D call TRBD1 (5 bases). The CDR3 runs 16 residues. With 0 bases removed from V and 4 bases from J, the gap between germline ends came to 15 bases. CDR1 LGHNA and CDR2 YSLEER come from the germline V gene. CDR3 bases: TGCGCCAGCAGCCAAGATTTCTCAGGGCTGATCTATGGCTACACCTTC. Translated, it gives CASSQDFSGLIYGYTF.

This CDR3 reads CASSPISGSRNEQFF. The CDR3 coding sequence is TGTGCCAGCAGCCCGATTAGCGGGAGTAGGAATGAGCAGTTCTTC. The genes are TRBV11-3 and TRBJ2-1; 9 bases align to TRBD2. The CDR3 runs 15 residues. The V segment lost 5 bases and the J segment 7 bases; nucleotides outside the gene matches: 9. Per the germline V gene, CDR1 is SGHNT and CDR2 is YENEEA.

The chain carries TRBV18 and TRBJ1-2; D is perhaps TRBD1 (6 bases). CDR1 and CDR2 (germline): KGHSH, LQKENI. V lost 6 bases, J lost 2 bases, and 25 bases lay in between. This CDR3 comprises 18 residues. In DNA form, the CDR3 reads TGTGCCAGCTCCCAGAACCGTGCCAACAGGGAACTAAACTATGGCTACACCTTC. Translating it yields CASSQNRANRELNYGYTF.

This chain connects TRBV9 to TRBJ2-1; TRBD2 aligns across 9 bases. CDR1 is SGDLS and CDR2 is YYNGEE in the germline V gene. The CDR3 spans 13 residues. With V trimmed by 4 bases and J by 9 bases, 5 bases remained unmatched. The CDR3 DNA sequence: TGTGCCAGCAGCCTAGCGGGGTATGGTGAGCAGTTCTTC. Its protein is CASSLAGYGEQFF.

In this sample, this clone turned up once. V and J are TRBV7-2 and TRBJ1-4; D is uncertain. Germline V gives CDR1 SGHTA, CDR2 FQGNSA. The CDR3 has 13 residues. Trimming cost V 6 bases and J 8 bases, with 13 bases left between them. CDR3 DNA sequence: TGTGCCAGCAGGAATGACGGTGAAGAAAAACTGTTTTTT. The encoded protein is CASRNDGEEKLFF.

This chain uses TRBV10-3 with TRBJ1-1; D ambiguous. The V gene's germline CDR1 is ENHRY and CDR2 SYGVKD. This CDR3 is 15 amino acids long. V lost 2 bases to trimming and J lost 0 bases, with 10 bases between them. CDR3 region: CAISERGTVNTEAFF. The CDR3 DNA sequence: TGTGCCATCAGTGAGCGAGGTACGGTGAACACTGAAGCTTTCTTT.

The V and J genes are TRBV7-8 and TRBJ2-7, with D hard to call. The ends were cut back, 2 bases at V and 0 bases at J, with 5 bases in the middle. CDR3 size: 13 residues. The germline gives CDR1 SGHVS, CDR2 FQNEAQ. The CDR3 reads CASSLPSSYEQYF. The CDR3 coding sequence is TGTGCCAGCAGCTTACCCAGCTCCTACGAGCAGTACTTC.